This entry is about one T cell receptor (beta chain). Antigen specificity is unknown. The CDR3 is 16 amino acids. The J segment lost 6 bases and the V segment lost 3 bases, leaving 7 bases of the junction unmatched. In germline, CDR1 is KGHSH, CDR2 LQKENI. This entry belongs to a study of T-cell memory formation after mild COVID-19. Across the study: TCR clusters were mostly confined to one donor each. General study results and limits: Later expanders leaned toward CD4+, whereas clones contracting from day 15 to 85 were balanced CD4/CD8.

The TCR alpha and TCR beta cDNA libraries, bearing sample barcodes and UMIs, were generated by 5'RACE using constant-segment primers. One entry per CDR3 protein, called by TCRdb with MiXCR from the 5' RACE reads. This table has 540,000 or so distinct CDR3 sequences, roughly 20% appearing once. The chain joins TRBV18 to TRBJ1-5; 11 nucleotides line up with TRBD1. Material for sequencing was PBMCs or a T cell subset sorted from them (not recorded which). This clonotype was obtained from an adult woman who had mild COVID-19 (a few samples of this study predate the infection). Cell type and time point are not known. As DNA, the CDR3 is TGTGCCAGCTCACCCATCTCCGGGACAGGGGGTCAGCCCCAGCATTTT. This encodes CASSPISGTGGQPQHF. Complete variable domain (other parts from reference TRBV18 and TRBJ1-5): NAGVMQNPRHLVRRRGQEARLRCSPMKGHSHVYWYRQLPEEGLKFMVYLQKENIIDESGMPKERFSAEFPKEGPSILRIQQVVRGDSAAYFCASSPISGTGGQPQHFGDGTRLSIL.